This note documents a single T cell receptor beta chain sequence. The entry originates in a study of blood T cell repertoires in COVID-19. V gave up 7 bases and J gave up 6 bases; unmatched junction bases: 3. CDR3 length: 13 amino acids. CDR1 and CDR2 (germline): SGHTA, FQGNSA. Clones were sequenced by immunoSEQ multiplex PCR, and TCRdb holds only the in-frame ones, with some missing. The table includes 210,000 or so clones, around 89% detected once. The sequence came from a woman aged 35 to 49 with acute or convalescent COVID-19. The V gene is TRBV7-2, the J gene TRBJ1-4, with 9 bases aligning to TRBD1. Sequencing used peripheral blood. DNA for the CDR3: TGTGCCAGCAACCGACAGGGGGATGAAAAACTGTTTTTT. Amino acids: CASNRQGDEKLFF.